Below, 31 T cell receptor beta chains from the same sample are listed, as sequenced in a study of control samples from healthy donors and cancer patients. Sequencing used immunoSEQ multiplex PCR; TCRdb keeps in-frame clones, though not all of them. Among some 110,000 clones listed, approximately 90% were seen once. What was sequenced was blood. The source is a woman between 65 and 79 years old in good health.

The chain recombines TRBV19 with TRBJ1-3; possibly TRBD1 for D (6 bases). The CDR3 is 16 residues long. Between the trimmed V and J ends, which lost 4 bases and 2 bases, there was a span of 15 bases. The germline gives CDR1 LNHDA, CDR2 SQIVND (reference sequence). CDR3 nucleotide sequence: TGTGCCAGTAGTACCTCCGTGGGGGCGACTGGAAACACCATATATTTT. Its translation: CASSTSVGATGNTIYF.

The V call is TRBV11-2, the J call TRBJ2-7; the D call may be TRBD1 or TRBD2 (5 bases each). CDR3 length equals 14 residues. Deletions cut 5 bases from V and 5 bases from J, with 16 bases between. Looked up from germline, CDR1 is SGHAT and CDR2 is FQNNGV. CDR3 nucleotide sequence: TGTGCCAGCAGCGGGGCCCGAGCGGCTCACGAGCAGTACTTC. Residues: CASSGARAAHEQYF.

CDR3 nucleotides: TGTGCCAGCGCCCTAGCGGGGGGCACCTACGAGCAGTACTTC. This codes for CASALAGGTYEQYF. The V call is TRBV6-5, the J call TRBJ2-7, with TRBD2 matching 11 bases. This CDR3 comprises 14 residues. The germline V gene encodes CDR1 MNHEY and CDR2 SVGAGI. V shed 8 bases and J 2 bases; nucleotides not matched to a gene: 5.

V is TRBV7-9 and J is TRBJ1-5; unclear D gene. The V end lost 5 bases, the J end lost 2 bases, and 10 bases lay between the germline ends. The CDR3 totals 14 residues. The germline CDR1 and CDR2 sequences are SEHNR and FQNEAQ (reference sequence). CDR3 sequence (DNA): TGTGCCAGCAGCGGGCAGCTTGGCAATCAGCCCCAGCATTTT. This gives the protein CASSGQLGNQPQHF.

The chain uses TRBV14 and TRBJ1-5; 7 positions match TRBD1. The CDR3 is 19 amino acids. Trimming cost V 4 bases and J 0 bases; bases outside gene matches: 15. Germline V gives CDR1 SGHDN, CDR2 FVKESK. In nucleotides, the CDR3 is TGTGCCAGCAGCCCTTCGTTGCTCAGGGGGGGAAATAGCAATCAGCCCCAGCATTTT. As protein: CASSPSLLRGGNSNQPQHF. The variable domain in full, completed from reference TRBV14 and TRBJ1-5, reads EAGVTQFPSHSVIEKGQTVTLRCDPISGHDNLYWYRRVMGKEIKFLLHFVKESKQDESGMPNNRFLAERTGGTYSTLKVQPAELEDSGVYFCASSPSLLRGGNSNQPQHFGDGTRLSIL.

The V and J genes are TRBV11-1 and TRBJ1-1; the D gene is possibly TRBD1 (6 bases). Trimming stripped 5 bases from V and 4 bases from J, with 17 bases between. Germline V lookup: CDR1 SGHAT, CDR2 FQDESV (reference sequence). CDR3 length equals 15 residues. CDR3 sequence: CASSPRSGAVTEAFF. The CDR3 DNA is TGTGCCAGCAGCCCCCGTTCGGGGGCGGTCACTGAAGCTTTCTTT. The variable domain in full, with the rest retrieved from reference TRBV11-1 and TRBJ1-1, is EAEVAQSPRYKITEKSQAVAFWCDPISGHATLYWYRQILGQGPELLVQFQDESVVDDSQLPKDRFSAERLKGVDSTLKIQPAELGDSAMYLCASSPRSGAVTEAFFGQGTRLTVV.

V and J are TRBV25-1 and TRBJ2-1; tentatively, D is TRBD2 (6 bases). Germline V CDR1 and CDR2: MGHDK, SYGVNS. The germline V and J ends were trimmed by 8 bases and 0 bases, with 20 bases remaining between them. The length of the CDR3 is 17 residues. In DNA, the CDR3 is TGTGCCAGCGGCACCTTGGGGGACTTATTCTCCTACAATGAGCAGTTCTTC. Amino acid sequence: CASGTLGDLFSYNEQFF.

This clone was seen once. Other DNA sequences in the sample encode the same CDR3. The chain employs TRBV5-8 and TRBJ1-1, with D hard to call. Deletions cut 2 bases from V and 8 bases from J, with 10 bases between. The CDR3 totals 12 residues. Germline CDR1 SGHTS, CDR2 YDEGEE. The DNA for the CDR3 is TGTGCCAGCAGCTTTGGCCGGGAGGAAGCTTTCTTT. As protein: CASSFGREEAFF. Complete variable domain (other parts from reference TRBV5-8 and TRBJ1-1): EAGVTQSPTHLIKTRGQQATLRCSPISGHTSVYWYQQALGLGLQFLLWYDEGEERNRGNFPPRFSGRQFPNYSSELNVNALELEDSALYLCASSFGREEAFFGQGTRLTVV.

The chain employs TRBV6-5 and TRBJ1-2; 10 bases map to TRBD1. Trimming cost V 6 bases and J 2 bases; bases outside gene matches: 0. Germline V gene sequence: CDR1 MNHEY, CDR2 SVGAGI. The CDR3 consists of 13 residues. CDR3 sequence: CASRGQGNYGYTF. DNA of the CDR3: TGTGCCAGCAGGGGACAGGGGAACTATGGCTACACCTTC.

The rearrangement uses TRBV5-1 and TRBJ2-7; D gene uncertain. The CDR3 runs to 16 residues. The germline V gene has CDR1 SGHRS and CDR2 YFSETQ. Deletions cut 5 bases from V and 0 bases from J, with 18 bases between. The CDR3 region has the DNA TGCGCCAGCAGAACCGCCTATCATAGAACCTCCTACGAGCAGTACTTC. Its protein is CASRTAYHRTSYEQYF.

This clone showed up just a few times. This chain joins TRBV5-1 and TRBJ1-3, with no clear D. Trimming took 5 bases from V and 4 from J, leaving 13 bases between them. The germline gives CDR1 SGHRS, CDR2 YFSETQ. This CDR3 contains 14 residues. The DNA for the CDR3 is TGCGCCAGCAGACCCGAAGCGTACGGAAACACCATATATTTT. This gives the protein CASRPEAYGNTIYF.

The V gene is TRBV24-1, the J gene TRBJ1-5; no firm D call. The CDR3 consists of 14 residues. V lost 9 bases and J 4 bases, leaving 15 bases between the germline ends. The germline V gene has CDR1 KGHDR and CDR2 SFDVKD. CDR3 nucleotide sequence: TGTGCCACCTGCTCCGGGGTAGGTAATCAGCCCCAGCATTTT. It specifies CATCSGVGNQPQHF.

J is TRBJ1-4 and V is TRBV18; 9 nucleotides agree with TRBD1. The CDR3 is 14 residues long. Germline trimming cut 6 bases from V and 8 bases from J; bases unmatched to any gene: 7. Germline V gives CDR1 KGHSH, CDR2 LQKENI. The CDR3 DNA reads TGTGCCAGCTCGCCGGGACAGGGAACCGAAAAACTGTTTTTT. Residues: CASSPGQGTEKLFF.

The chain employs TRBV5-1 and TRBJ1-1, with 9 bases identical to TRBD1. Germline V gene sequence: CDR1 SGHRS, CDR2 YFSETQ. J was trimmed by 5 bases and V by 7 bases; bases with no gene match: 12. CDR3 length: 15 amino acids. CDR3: CASGLGQGFGTEAFF. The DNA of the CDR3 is TGCGCCAGCGGGCTGGGACAGGGCTTCGGAACTGAAGCTTTCTTT.

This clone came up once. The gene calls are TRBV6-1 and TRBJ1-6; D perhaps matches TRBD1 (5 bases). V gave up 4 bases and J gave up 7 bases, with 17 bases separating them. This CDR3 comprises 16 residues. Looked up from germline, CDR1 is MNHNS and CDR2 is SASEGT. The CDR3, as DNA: TGTGCCAGCAGTGCTTCGCCGGGACGGCCAAATTCACCCCTCCACTTT. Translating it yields CASSASPGRPNSPLHF.

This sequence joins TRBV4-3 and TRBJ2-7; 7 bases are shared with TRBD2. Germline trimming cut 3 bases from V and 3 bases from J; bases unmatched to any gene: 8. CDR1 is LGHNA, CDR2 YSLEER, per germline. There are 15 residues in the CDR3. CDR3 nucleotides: TGCGCCAGCAGCCAGGGAGGGGACGGGCACTACGAGCAGTACTTC. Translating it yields CASSQGGDGHYEQYF.

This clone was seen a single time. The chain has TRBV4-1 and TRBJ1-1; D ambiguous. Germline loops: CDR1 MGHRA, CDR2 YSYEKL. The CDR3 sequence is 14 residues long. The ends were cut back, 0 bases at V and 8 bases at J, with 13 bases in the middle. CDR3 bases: TGCGCCAGCAGCCAAGAACCCTTTGCTTCGGAAGCTTTCTTT. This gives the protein CASSQEPFASEAFF.

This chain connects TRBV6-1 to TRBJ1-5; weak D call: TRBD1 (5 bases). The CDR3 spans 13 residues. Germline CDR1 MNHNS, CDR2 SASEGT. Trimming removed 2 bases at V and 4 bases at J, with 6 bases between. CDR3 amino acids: CASSERGNQPQHF. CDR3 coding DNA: TGTGCCAGCAGTGAACGGGGGAATCAGCCCCAGCATTTT.

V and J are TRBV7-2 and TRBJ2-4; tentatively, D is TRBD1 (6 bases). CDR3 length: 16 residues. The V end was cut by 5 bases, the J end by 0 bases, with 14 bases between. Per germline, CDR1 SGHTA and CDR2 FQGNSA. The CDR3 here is CASSQDRNLAKNIQYF. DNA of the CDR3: TGTGCCAGCAGCCAGGACAGAAACCTAGCCAAAAACATTCAGTACTTC.

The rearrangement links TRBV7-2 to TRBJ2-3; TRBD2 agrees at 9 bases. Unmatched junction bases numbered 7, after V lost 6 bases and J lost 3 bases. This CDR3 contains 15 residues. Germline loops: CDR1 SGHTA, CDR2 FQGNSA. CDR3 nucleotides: TGTGCCAGCAGTCCCCGTAGCGGGGGAACAGATACGCAGTATTTT. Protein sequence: CASSPRSGGTDTQYF. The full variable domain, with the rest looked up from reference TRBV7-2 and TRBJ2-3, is GAGVSQSPSNKVTEKGKDVELRCDPISGHTALYWYRQSLGQGLEFLIYFQGNSAPDKSGLPSDRFSAERTGGSVSTLTIQRTQQEDSAVYLCASSPRSGGTDTQYFGPGTRLTVL.

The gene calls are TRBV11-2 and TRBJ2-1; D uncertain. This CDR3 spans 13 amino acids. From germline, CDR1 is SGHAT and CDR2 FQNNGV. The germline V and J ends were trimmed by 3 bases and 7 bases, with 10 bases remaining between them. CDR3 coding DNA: TGTGCCAGCAGCTTCAGCCCTAAGAATGAGCAGTTCTTC. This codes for CASSFSPKNEQFF.

In DNA, the CDR3 is TGCGCCAGCAGCCAAGATTGGCAGCGTAATGAAAAACTGTTTTTT. The encoded protein is CASSQDWQRNEKLFF. J is TRBJ1-4 and V is TRBV4-1; D remains unclear. Trimming pared 0 bases from V and 4 bases from J, leaving 9 bases between. CDR3 length: 15 residues. The germline CDR1 and CDR2 sequences are MGHRA and YSYEKL.

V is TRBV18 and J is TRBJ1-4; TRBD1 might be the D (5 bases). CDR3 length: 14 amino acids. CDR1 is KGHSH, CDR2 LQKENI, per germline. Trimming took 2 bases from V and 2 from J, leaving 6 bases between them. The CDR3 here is CASSPGGTNEKLFF. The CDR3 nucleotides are TGTGCCAGCTCACCAGGGGGGACTAATGAAAAACTGTTTTTT.

The CDR3 nucleotides are TGTGCCAGTAGTAGAATTTCCAATCTTAATGAAAAACTGTTTTTT. Amino acid sequence: CASSRISNLNEKLFF. The genes are TRBV19 and TRBJ1-4, with D hard to call. Germline V gives CDR1 LNHDA, CDR2 SQIVND (reference sequence). The CDR3 totals 15 residues. V was shortened by 4 bases and J by 4 bases, with 13 bases between the two germline ends.

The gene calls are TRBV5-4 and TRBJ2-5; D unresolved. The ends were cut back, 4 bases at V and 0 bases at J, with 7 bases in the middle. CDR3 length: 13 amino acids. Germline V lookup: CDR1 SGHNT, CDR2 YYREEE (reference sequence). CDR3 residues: CASSPRYQETQYF. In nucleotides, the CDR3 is TGTGCCAGCAGCCCCCGGTACCAAGAGACCCAGTACTTC.

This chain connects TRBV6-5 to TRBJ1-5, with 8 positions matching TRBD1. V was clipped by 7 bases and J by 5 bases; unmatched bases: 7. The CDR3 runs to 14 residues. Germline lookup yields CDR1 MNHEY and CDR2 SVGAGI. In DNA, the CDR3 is TGTGCCAGCACCGAAGGGGACAGGCATCAGCCCCAGCATTTT. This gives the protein CASTEGDRHQPQHF.

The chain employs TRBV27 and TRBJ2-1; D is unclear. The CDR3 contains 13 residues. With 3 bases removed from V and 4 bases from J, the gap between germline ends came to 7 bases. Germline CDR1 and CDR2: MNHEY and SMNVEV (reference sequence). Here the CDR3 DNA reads TGTGCCAGCAGTTTTTTAGAGTACAATGAGCAGTTCTTC. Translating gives CASSFLEYNEQFF.

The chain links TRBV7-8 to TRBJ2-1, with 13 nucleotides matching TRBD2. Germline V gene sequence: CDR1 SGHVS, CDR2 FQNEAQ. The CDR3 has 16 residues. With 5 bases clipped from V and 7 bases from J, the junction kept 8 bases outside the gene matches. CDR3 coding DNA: TGTGCCAGCAGCCCGCCGGGACTAGCGGGGAGGAATGAGCAGTTCTTC. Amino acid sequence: CASSPPGLAGRNEQFF.

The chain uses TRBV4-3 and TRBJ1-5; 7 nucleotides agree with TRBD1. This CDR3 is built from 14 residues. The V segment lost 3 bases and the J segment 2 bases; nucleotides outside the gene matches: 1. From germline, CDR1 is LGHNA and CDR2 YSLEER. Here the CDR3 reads CASSHDRGNQPQHF. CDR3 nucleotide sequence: TGCGCCAGCAGCCACGACAGGGGCAATCAGCCCCAGCATTTT.

The CDR3 sequence: CASSLVNTEAFF. CDR3 coding DNA: TGTGCCAGCAGTTTAGTGAACACTGAAGCTTTCTTT. The chain links TRBV12-3 or TRBV12-4 to TRBJ1-1; D ambiguous. V was cut by 1 base and J by 0 bases, with 0 bases left in between. This CDR3 is built from 12 residues.

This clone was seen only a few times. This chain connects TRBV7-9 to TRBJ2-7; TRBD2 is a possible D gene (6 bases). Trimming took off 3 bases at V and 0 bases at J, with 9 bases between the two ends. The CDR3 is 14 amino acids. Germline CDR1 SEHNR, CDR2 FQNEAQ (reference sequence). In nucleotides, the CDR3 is TGTGCCAGCAGCTTGTTCGGGAGCTCCTACGAGCAGTACTTC. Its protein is CASSLFGSSYEQYF. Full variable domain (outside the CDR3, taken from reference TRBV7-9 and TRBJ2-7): DTGVSQNPRHKITKRGQNVTFRCDPISEHNRLYWYRQTLGQGPEFLTYFQNEAQLEKSRLLSDRFSAERPKGSFSTLEIQRTEQGDSAMYLCASSLFGSSYEQYFGPGTRLTVT.